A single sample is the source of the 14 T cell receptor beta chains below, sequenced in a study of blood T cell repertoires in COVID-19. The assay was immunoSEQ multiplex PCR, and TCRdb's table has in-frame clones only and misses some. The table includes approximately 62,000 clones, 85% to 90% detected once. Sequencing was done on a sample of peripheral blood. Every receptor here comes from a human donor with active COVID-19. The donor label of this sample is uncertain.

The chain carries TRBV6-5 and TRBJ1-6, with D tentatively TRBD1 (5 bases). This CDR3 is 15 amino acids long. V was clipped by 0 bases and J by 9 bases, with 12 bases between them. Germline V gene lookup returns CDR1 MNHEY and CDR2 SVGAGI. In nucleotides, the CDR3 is TGTGCCAGCAGTTACTCGTCCCGGGGGGGTTCACCCCTCCACTTT. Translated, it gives CASSYSSRGGSPLHF.

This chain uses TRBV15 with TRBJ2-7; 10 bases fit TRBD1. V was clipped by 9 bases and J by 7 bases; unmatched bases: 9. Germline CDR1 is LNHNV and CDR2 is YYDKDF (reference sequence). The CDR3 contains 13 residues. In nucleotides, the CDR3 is TGTGCCACGAGACAGGGGGCTAAGGAAGAGCAGTACTTC. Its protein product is CATRQGAKEEQYF.

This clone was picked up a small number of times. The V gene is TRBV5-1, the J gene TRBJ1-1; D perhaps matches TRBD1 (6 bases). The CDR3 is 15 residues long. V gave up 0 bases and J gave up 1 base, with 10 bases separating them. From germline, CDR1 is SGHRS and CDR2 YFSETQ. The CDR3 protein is CASSLAGTRNTEAFF. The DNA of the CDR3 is TGCGCCAGCAGCTTGGCTGGGACAAGGAACACTGAAGCTTTCTTT.

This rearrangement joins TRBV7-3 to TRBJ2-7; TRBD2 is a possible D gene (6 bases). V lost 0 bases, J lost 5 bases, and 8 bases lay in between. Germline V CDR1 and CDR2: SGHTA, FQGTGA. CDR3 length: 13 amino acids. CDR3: CASSLTGLNEQYF. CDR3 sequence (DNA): TGTGCCAGCAGCTTAACGGGACTCAACGAGCAGTACTTC.

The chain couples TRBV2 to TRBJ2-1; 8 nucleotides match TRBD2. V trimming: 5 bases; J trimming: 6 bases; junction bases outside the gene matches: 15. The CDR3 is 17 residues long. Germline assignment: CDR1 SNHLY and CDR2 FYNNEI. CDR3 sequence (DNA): TGTGCCAGCAGTTCCTGGGGAGCGGGAGTTGGGGGCAATGAGCAGTTCTTC. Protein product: CASSSWGAGVGGNEQFF. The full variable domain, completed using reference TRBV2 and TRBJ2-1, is EPEVTQTPSHQVTQMGQEVILRCVPISNHLYFYWYRQILGQKVEFLVSFYNNEISEKSEIFDDQFSVERPDGSNFTLKIRSTKLEDSAMYFCASSSWGAGVGGNEQFFGPGTRLTVL.

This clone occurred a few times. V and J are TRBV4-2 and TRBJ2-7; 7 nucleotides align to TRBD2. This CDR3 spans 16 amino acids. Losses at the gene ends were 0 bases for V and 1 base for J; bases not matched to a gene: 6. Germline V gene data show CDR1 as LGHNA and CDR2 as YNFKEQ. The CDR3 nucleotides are TGTGCCAGCAGCCAAGAGGCTAGCGGTCTTTCCTACGAGCAGTACTTC. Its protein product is CASSQEASGLSYEQYF.

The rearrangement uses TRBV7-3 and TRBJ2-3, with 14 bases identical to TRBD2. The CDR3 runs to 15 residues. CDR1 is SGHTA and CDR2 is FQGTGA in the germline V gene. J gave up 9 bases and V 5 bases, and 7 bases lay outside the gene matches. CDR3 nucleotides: TGTGCCAGCAGCGACTGGACTAGCGGGGGGAACACGCAGTATTTT. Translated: CASSDWTSGGNTQYF.

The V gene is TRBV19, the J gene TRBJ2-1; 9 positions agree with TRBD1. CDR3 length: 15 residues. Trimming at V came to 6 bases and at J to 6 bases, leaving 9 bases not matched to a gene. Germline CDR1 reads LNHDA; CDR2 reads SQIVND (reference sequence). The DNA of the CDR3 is TGTGCCAGTAGGGACCGGGACAGGGCTCGCAATGAGCAGTTCTTC. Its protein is CASRDRDRARNEQFF.

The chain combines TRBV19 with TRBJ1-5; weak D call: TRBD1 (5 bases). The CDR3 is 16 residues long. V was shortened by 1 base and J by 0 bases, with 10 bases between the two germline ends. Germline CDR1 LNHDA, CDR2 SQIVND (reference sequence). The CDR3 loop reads CASSIVGGFSNQPQHF. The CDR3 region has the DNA TGTGCCAGTAGTATAGTTGGGGGGTTTAGCAATCAGCCCCAGCATTTT.

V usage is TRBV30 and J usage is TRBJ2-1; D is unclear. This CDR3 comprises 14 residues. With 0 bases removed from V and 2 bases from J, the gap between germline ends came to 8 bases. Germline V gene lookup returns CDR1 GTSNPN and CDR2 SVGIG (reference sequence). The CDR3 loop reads CAWSVSLTYNEQFF. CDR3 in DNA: TGTGCCTGGAGTGTAAGTCTAACCTACAATGAGCAGTTCTTC.

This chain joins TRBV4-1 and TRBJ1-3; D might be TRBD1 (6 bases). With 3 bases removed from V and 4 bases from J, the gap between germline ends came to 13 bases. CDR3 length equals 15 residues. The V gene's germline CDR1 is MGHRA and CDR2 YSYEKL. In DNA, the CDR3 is TGCGCCAGCAGCCAGACCCGGACAGTAGGAAACACCATATATTTT. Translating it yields CASSQTRTVGNTIYF.

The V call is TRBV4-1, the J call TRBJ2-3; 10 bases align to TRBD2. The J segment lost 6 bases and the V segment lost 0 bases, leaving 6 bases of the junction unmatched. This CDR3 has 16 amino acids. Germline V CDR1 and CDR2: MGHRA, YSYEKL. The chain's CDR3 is CASSQDQRGGRDTQYF. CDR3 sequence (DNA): TGCGCCAGCAGCCAAGATCAGCGGGGGGGCCGGGATACGCAGTATTTT.

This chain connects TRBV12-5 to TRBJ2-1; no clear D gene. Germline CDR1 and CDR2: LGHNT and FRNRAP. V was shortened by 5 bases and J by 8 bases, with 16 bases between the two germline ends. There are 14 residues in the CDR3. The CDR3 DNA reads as TGTGCTAGTGGTGGATACAGTGCTCGCGATGAGCAGTTCTTC. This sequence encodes CASGGYSARDEQFF.

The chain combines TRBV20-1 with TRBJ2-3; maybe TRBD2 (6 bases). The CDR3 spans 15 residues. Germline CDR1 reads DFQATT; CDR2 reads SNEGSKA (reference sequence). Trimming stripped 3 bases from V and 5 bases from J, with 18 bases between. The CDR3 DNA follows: TGCAGTGCTAGTAAGGCTAGCGAGTTTGGAGATACGCAGTATTTT. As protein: CSASKASEFGDTQYF.